Sequencing of this T cell receptor beta chain was carried out in a study of cytomegalovirus exposure and HLA in healthy donors. General study results and limits: Excluded were some V segments that proved indistinguishable, including TRBV6-2 and TRBV6-3.

The CDR3 length is 14 residues. CDR1 MNHNS and CDR2 SASEGT come from the germline V gene. The V end was cut by 6 bases, the J end by 7 bases, with 16 bases between. PCR used 60 Vbeta primers and 13 Jbeta primers. Clones were read by immunoSEQ multiplex PCR, and TCRdb kept only the in-frame ones, dropping some. The sample shows about 140,000 clones, 77% of them seen only once. This clone has a single count. Antigen unknown. The clonotype originates from a woman in her forties or fifties in good health and CMV-seronegative. Material for sequencing was PBMCs. The V and J genes are TRBV6-1 and TRBJ1-5, with D tentatively TRBD1 (5 bases). CDR3 nucleotide sequence: TGTGCCAGCAGCTCGGAGGGGCCAGACCAGCCCCAGCATTTT. Translated, it gives CASSSEGPDQPQHF.